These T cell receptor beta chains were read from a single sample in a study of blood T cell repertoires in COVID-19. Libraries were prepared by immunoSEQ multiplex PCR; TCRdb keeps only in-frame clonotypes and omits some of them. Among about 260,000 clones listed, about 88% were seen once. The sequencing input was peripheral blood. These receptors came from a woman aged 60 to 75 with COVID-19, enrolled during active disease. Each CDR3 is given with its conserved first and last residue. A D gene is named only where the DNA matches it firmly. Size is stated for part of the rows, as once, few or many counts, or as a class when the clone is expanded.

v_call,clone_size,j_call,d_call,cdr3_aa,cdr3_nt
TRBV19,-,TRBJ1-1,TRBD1,CASSKPLTGGTEAFF,TGTGCCAGTAGTAAGCCGCTAACAGGGGGCACTGAAGCTTTCTTT
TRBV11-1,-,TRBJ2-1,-,CASHPSGGSYNEQFF,TGTGCCAGCCATCCCAGTGGCGGCTCCTACAATGAGCAGTTCTTC
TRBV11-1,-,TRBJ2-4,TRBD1,CASSFGTGGGKNIQYF,TGTGCCAGCAGCTTCGGGACAGGGGGTGGCAAAAACATTCAGTACTTC
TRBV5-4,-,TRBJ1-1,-,CASTPLDTMNTEAFF,TGTGCCAGCACCCCCTTGGACACCATGAACACTGAAGCTTTCTTT
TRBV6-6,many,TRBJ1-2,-,CASSNVGTYLNYGYTF,TGTGCCAGCAGTAACGTCGGGACATACCTGAACTATGGCTACACCTTC
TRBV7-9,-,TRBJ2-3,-,CATRPDYTDTQYF,TGTGCCACCCGTCCGGACTACACAGATACGCAGTATTTT
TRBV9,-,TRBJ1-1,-,CASSVWVGATEAFF,TGTGCCAGCAGCGTGTGGGTCGGAGCCACTGAAGCTTTCTTT
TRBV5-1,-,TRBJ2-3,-,CASSRNTRVSDTQYF,TGCGCCAGCAGCCGAAATACCAGGGTATCAGATACGCAGTATTTT
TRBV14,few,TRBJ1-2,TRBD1,CASSQSTGVVNYGYTF,TGTGCCAGCAGCCAAAGTACAGGGGTGGTGAACTATGGCTACACCTTC
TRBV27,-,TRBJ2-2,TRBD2,CASRQAGGPGELFF,TGTGCCAGCAGGCAGGCGGGAGGGCCAGGGGAGCTGTTTTTT
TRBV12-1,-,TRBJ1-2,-,CASSFGRQGNYGYTF,TGTGCCAGCAGCTTTGGGAGACAGGGAAACTATGGCTACACCTTC
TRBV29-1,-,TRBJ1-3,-,CSVLPDSGNTIYF,TGCAGCGTGTTACCAGACTCTGGAAACACCATATATTTT
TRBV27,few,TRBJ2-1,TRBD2,CASRRWTSAYNEQFF,TGTGCCAGCAGGAGGTGGACTAGCGCCTACAATGAGCAGTTCTTC
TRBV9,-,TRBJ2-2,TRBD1,CASSLRGQGEVSVAGELFF,TGTGCCAGCAGCCTCAGAGGACAGGGGGAGGTCTCCGTCGCCGGGGAGCTGTTTTTT
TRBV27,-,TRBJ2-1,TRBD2,CASRYNSGSINEQFF,TGTGCCAGCAGGTATAATAGCGGGAGTATCAATGAGCAGTTCTTC
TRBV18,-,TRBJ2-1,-,CASSPPAVSSYNEQFF,TGTGCCAGCTCACCACCGGCGGTGAGCTCCTACAATGAGCAGTTCTTC
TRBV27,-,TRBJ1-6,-,CASSPPVGANSPLHF,TGTGCCAGCAGCCCCCCTGTGGGGGCTAATTCACCCCTCCACTTT
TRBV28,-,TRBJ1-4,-,CASSHREFEKLFF,TGTGCCAGCAGCCACCGGGAATTCGAAAAACTGTTTTTT
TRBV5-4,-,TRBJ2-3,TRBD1,CASSLALSDRGRAQYF,TGTGCCAGCAGCTTGGCCCTCTCGGACAGGGGCCGAGCGCAGTATTTT
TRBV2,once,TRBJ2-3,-,CANFGSAIGTDTQYF,TGTGCCAATTTCGGGTCGGCAATTGGCACAGATACGCAGTATTTT
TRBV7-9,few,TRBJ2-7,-,CASSPDSPANEQYF,TGTGCCAGCAGCCCCGACAGCCCGGCCAACGAGCAGTACTTC
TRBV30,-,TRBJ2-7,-,CAWSLRGAGRYYEQYF,TGTGCCTGGAGCCTCCGAGGGGCAGGGAGGTACTACGAGCAGTACTTC
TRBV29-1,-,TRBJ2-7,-,CSVAQGVLSYEQYF,TGCAGCGTGGCACAGGGAGTATTGTCCTACGAGCAGTACTTC
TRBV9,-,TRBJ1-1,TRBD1,CASSVVGQVNTEAFF,TGTGCCAGCAGCGTAGTCGGACAGGTGAACACTGAAGCTTTCTTT
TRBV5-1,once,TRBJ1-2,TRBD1,CASSGGQGDLGYTF,TGCGCCAGCAGCGGGGGACAGGGGGATCTTGGCTACACCTTC
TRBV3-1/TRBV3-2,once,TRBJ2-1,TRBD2,CASSQRVGRATHSYNEQFF,TGTGCCAGCAGCCAGAGAGTCGGGAGGGCTACTCACTCCTACAATGAGCAGTTCTTC
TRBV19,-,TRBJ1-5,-,CASSIDRGSNQPQHF,TGTGCCAGTAGTATAGACAGGGGAAGCAATCAGCCCCAGCATTTT
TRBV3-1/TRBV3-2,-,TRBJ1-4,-,CASSQDRGVTNEKLFF,TGTGCCAGCAGCCAAGACAGGGGCGTGACTAATGAAAAACTGTTTTTT
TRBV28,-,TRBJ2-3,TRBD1,CASSLSNRGPTDTQYF,TGTGCCAGCAGTTTATCGAACAGGGGGCCGACAGATACGCAGTATTTT
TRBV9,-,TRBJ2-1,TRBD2,CASSVAGTSSYNEQFF,TGTGCCAGCAGCGTAGCTGGGACTAGCTCCTACAATGAGCAGTTCTTC
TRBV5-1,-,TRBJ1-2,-,CASSLPDSYGYTF,TGCGCCAGCAGCCTCCCGGACAGCTATGGCTACACCTTC
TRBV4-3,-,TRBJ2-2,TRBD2,CASSRNSLGLASGELFF,TGCGCCAGCAGCCGAAATTCACTCGGACTAGCGTCCGGGGAGCTGTTTTTT
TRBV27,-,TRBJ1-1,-,CASSLLNSLNTEAFF,TGTGCCAGCAGTTTATTGAACAGTCTGAACACTGAAGCTTTCTTT
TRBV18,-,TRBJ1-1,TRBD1,CASSVGQGVTEAFF,TGTGCCAGCTCAGTCGGACAGGGGGTTACTGAAGCTTTCTTT
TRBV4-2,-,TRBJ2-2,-,CASSQRTENTGELFF,TGTGCCAGCAGCCAAAGGACAGAGAACACCGGGGAGCTGTTTTTT
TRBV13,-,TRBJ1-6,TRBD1,CASRRTGGSYPYNSPLHF,TGTGCCAGCAGACGTACAGGGGGTAGCTACCCCTATAATTCACCCCTCCACTTT
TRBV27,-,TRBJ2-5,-,CASSLGQGRETQYF,TGTGCCAGCAGTTTGGGTCAGGGTAGAGAGACCCAGTACTTC
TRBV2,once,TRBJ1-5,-,CASSVGTTSQHF,TGTGCCAGCAGCGTCGGGACAACGTCCCAGCATTTT
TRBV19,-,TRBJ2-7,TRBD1,CASSSRDRSEQYF,TGTGCCAGTAGTAGCCGGGACAGGTCAGAGCAGTACTTC
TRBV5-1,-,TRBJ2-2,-,CASSLEPAGTGELFF,TGCGCCAGCAGCTTGGAACCGGCAGGGACCGGGGAGCTGTTTTTT
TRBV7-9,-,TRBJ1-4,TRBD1,CASSLPTGTGDEKLFF,TGTGCCAGCAGCTTACCTACCGGGACAGGGGATGAAAAACTGTTTTTT
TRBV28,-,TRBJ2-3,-,CASSFGLSTDTQYF,TGTGCCAGCAGTTTTGGACTCAGCACAGATACGCAGTATTTT
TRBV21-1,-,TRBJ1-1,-,CASSKEAGSNTEAFF,TGTGCCAGCAGCAAAGAGGCAGGGTCTAACACTGAAGCTTTCTTT
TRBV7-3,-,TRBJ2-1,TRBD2,CASSFLAGVSYNEQFF,TGTGCCAGCAGCTTTCTAGCGGGAGTCTCCTACAATGAGCAGTTCTTC
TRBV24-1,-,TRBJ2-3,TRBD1,CATSDLGQDTDTQYF,TGTGCCACCAGTGATTTGGGACAGGACACAGATACGCAGTATTTT
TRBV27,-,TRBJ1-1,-,CASSLRGKRNEAFF,TGTGCCAGCAGTTTAAGGGGGAAGCGGAATGAAGCTTTCTTT
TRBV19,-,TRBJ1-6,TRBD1,CASSPKGQGASPLHF,TGTGCCAGTAGTCCAAAGGGACAGGGGGCTTCACCCCTCCACTTT
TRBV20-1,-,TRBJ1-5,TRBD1,CSASWTGFSNQPQHF,TGCAGTGCTAGTTGGACAGGGTTTAGCAATCAGCCCCAGCATTTT
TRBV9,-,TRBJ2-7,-,CASSVGAGLYEQYF,TGTGCCAGCAGCGTAGGTGCGGGGCTCTACGAGCAGTACTTC
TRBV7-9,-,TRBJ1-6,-,CASSLGQADNSPLHF,TGTGCCAGCAGCTTAGGACAGGCCGATAATTCACCCCTCCACTTT
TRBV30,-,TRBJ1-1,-,CACQKGLGTEAFF,TGTGCCTGCCAGAAGGGGTTGGGGACTGAAGCTTTCTTT
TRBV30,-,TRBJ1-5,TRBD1,CAWGTGGEQPQHF,TGTGCCTGGGGGACAGGGGGCGAACAGCCCCAGCATTTT
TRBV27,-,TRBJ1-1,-,CASSLQRGNTEAFF,TGTGCCAGCAGTTTACAAAGGGGGAACACTGAAGCTTTCTTT
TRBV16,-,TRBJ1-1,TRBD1,CASSQATGGNTEAFF,TGTGCCAGCAGCCAAGCCACAGGGGGGAACACTGAAGCTTTCTTT
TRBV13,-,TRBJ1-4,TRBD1,CASSLRQGSNEKLFF,TGTGCCAGCAGCCTACGACAGGGTTCTAATGAAAAACTGTTTTTT